The 20 T cell receptor beta chains below come from one sample, sequenced in a study of blood T cell repertoires in COVID-19. TCRdb's table, derived via immunoSEQ multiplex PCR, lists solely in-frame clones and lacks some. The sample carries 65,000 to 80,000 clones, 80% to 90% recorded once. Sequencing used peripheral blood. These receptors all stem from a man in his fifties with active COVID-19.

This chain uses TRBV18 with TRBJ1-4, with D possibly being TRBD1 (6 bases). The CDR3 has 16 amino acids. The V gene lost 5 bases and the J gene lost 3 bases, with 16 bases spanning the gap. Per germline, CDR1 KGHSH and CDR2 LQKENI. The CDR3 spells CASSSNYRESNEKLFF. Here the CDR3 DNA reads TGTGCCAGCTCATCCAATTACAGGGAATCTAATGAAAAACTGTTTTTT.

The chain uses TRBV7-2 and TRBJ1-2, with a tentative D call TRBD1 (6 bases). Germline V CDR1 and CDR2: SGHTA, FQGNSA. Trimming removed 5 bases from V and 2 bases from J, with 12 bases in between. The CDR3 covers 14 residues. In nucleotides, the CDR3 is TGTGCCAGCAGCCCCGGCAGGGGAAACTATGGCTACACCTTC. Encoded protein: CASSPGRGNYGYTF.

This rearrangement joins TRBV6-6 to TRBJ2-3; TRBD1 matches at 8 bases. The germline gives CDR1 MNHNY, CDR2 SVGAGI (reference sequence). There are 15 residues in the CDR3. V lost 5 bases to trimming and J lost 2 bases; unmatched junction nucleotides: 6. Here the CDR3 reads CASSRTGTYTDTQYF. The DNA for the CDR3 is TGTGCCAGCAGTCGGACAGGGACTTACACAGATACGCAGTATTTT.

This rearrangement joins TRBV15 to TRBJ1-4, with a possible D match to TRBD1 (6 bases). The CDR3 consists of 13 residues. V was trimmed by 8 bases and J by 8 bases, leaving 15 bases between them. In germline, CDR1 is LNHNV, CDR2 YYDKDF (reference sequence). In DNA form, the CDR3 reads TGTGCCACCGACCGAAAGGGGGGGGAAAAACTGTTTTTT. This gives the protein CATDRKGGEKLFF.

The CDR3 coding sequence is TGTGCCAGCAGCCCCGGACAGGGTTCTTGGGGCAATGAGCAGTTCTTC. Residues: CASSPGQGSWGNEQFF. The genes are TRBV7-6 and TRBJ2-1, with 8 nucleotides matching TRBD1. The CDR3 consists of 16 residues. Germline CDR1 and CDR2: SGHVS and FNYEAQ. J lost 6 bases, V lost 5 bases, and 12 bases had no gene match.

V is TRBV4-3 and J is TRBJ2-1; D is perhaps TRBD2 (5 bases). Germline V CDR1 and CDR2: LGHNA, YSLEER. V lost 4 bases and J 13 bases, leaving 20 bases between the germline ends. The CDR3 is 14 amino acids. The CDR3 sequence is CASSPVANAGKQFF. In DNA, the CDR3 is TGCGCCAGCAGCCCGGTCGCTAATGCGGGTAAACAGTTCTTC.

The V gene is TRBV28, the J gene TRBJ1-2; D gene unclear. V shed 5 bases and J shed 0 bases, with 10 bases lying between them. The CDR3 loop spans 14 amino acids. Per the germline V gene, CDR1 is MDHEN and CDR2 is SYDVKM. The CDR3 DNA sequence: TGTGCCAGCAGTCCCAGAGGCACTAACTATGGCTACACCTTC. As protein: CASSPRGTNYGYTF.

The rearrangement joins TRBV28 to TRBJ2-7; 8 bases agree with TRBD1. Losses at the gene ends were 2 bases for V and 3 bases for J; bases not matched to a gene: 3. The CDR3 loop spans 14 amino acids. Germline loops: CDR1 MDHEN, CDR2 SYDVKM. The CDR3 protein is CASSLPGQVYEQYF. The CDR3 region has the DNA TGTGCCAGCAGTTTACCGGGACAGGTCTACGAGCAGTACTTC.

The chain joins TRBV28 to TRBJ2-3, with D perhaps matching TRBD2 (6 bases). Germline-derived CDR1 and CDR2 are MDHEN and SYDVKM. This CDR3 spans 16 amino acids. V gave up 7 bases and J gave up 1 base, with 18 bases separating them. The CDR3 DNA sequence: TGTGCCAGCAAAAATATTGGGGGGATACGCACAGATACGCAGTATTTT. It translates to CASKNIGGIRTDTQYF.

This rearrangement joins TRBV18 to TRBJ1-5; possible D gene TRBD1, 6 bases. The CDR3 totals 15 residues. Germline assignment: CDR1 KGHSH and CDR2 LQKENI. With 0 bases removed from V and 5 bases from J, the gap between germline ends came to 11 bases. CDR3 sequence: CASSPPGEGDQPQHF. Here the CDR3 DNA reads TGTGCCAGCTCACCACCGGGGGAGGGGGATCAGCCCCAGCATTTT.

This clone has just one count. The V call is TRBV28, the J call TRBJ1-1; 10 bases fit TRBD1. V trimming: 6 bases; J trimming: 4 bases; junction bases outside the gene matches: 5. CDR3 length: 14 residues. Per the germline V gene, CDR1 is MDHEN and CDR2 is SYDVKM. The CDR3 here is CASRETGGRTEAFF. The CDR3 DNA follows: TGTGCCAGCAGGGAGACAGGGGGCCGCACTGAAGCTTTCTTT. The full variable domain, in which reference TRBV28 and TRBJ1-1 provide the parts outside the CDR3, is DVKVTQSSRYLVKRTGEKVFLECVQDMDHENMFWYRQDPGLGLRLIYFSYDVKMKEKGDIPEGYSVSREKKERFSLILESASTNQTSMYLCASRETGGRTEAFFGQGTRLTVV.

This clone occurred once. The chain joins TRBV7-8 to TRBJ2-7; TRBD1 is a possible D gene (6 bases). CDR1 SGHVS and CDR2 FQNEAQ come from the germline V gene. The CDR3 covers 14 residues. Deletions cut 5 bases from V and 3 bases from J, with 14 bases between. Here the CDR3 reads CASSPPGQLYEQYF. The CDR3 region has the DNA TGTGCCAGCAGCCCTCCGGGACAACTCTACGAGCAGTACTTC.

CDR3 in amino acids: CASSLVGGARATFF. CDR3 bases: TGTGCCAGCAGCTTGGTTGGGGGCGCGAGGGCGACTTTCTTT. The chain links TRBV5-6 to TRBJ1-1; a possible D gene is TRBD1 (6 bases). V was pared by 0 bases and J by 12 bases, with 18 bases between. CDR3 size: 14 residues. Germline CDR1 SGHDT, CDR2 YYEEEE. Together with reference TRBV5-6 and TRBJ1-1, the CDR3 gives the full variable domain: DAGVTQSPTHLIKTRGQQVTLRCSPKSGHDTVSWYQQALGQGPQFIFQYYEEEERQRGNFPDRFSGHQFPNYSSELNVNALLLGDSALYLCASSLVGGARATFFGQGTRLTVV.

The chain uses TRBV7-9 and TRBJ1-5; D gene uncertain. The V end was cut by 2 bases, the J end by 0 bases, with 5 bases between. Germline CDR1 is SEHNR and CDR2 is FQNEAQ (reference sequence). The CDR3 has 14 residues. The chain's CDR3 is CASSLLNSNQPQHF. As DNA, the CDR3 is TGTGCCAGCAGCTTATTAAATAGCAATCAGCCCCAGCATTTT.

The chain uses TRBV3-1 (or the pseudogene TRBV3-2) and TRBJ1-3, with 7 bases that match TRBD1. The J segment lost 3 bases and the V segment lost 5 bases, leaving 7 bases of the junction unmatched. This CDR3 has 15 amino acids. The germline gives CDR1 LGHDT, CDR2 YNNKEL (reference sequence). CDR3 sequence: CASSGDRANGNTIYF. The CDR3 region has the DNA TGTGCCAGCAGCGGAGACAGGGCCAATGGAAACACCATATATTTT.

Here the CDR3 reads CASSYSKGGVVQPQHF. CDR3 nucleotide sequence: TGTGCCAGCAGTTACTCCAAGGGAGGGGTGGTTCAGCCCCAGCATTTT. The chain couples TRBV6-2 or TRBV6-3 to TRBJ1-5; possibly TRBD1 for D (5 bases). This CDR3 spans 16 amino acids. With 0 bases removed from V and 6 bases from J, the gap between germline ends came to 15 bases. The V gene's germline CDR1 is MNHEY and CDR2 SVGEGT.

The rearrangement links TRBV7-2 to TRBJ2-1; D not resolved. The CDR3 is 13 residues long. Germline CDR1 reads SGHTA; CDR2 reads FQGNSA. Trimming pared 4 bases from V and 3 bases from J, leaving 7 bases between. The CDR3 protein is CASSYQDYNEQFF. CDR3 nucleotide sequence: TGTGCCAGCAGCTACCAGGACTACAATGAGCAGTTCTTC.

The V and J genes are TRBV19 and TRBJ2-3; D may be TRBD1 (6 bases). Trimming removed 8 bases from V and 5 bases from J, with 23 bases in between. The CDR3 totals 16 residues. Germline V gene data show CDR1 as LNHDA and CDR2 as SQIVND (reference sequence). CDR3 region: CASGTMTGIGIDTQYF. Written as DNA, the CDR3 is TGTGCCAGTGGAACCATGACAGGCATAGGGATAGATACGCAGTATTTT.

The rearrangement links TRBV4-3 to TRBJ2-3; D might be TRBD2 (7 bases). CDR1 is LGHNA, CDR2 YSLEER, per germline. There are 16 residues in the CDR3. The germline V and J ends were trimmed by 1 base and 3 bases, with 14 bases remaining between them. CDR3 loop: CASSQGGGARTDTQYF. The CDR3 DNA is TGCGCCAGCAGCCAAGGGGGGGGCGCCAGGACAGATACGCAGTATTTT.

The gene calls are TRBV6-5 and TRBJ2-2, with D tentatively TRBD2 (5 bases). The V end lost 2 bases, the J end lost 7 bases, and 17 bases lay between the germline ends. CDR1 MNHEY and CDR2 SVGAGI come from the germline V gene. The CDR3 sequence is 16 residues long. CDR3 protein: CASSYGGGKGNGELFF. In DNA, the CDR3 is TGTGCCAGCAGTTACGGCGGAGGCAAGGGTAACGGGGAGCTGTTTTTT.